A selection of T cell receptor beta chains follows, all from one sample in a study of blood T cell repertoires in COVID-19. TCRdb's table, derived via immunoSEQ multiplex PCR, lists solely in-frame clones and lacks some. This sample carries about 260,000 clones, around 88% of them seen once, and the ten largest clones take 1% to 1.5%. Sequencing was done on a sample of PBMCs or T cells enriched from blood (not recorded which). The receptor set was obtained from a woman between 40 and 55 years old with acute COVID-19. The CDR3 runs from the conserved cysteine through the conserved F or W. D genes are given only for firm matches. Not every row has a clone size; where given, it reads once, few, many or a size class.

. | TRBJ2-5 | . | TRBV7-2 | TGTGCCAGCAGCTTAAGATACAGATCATCAGTCCAAGAGACCCAGTACTTC | CASSLRYRSSVQETQYF
TRBD2 | TRBJ2-5 | . | TRBV10-3 | TGTGCCATCAGTGAGTCCCTAGCGGGAGGAGCAGAGACCCAGTACTTC | CAISESLAGGAETQYF
. | TRBJ2-3 | . | TRBV24-1 | TGTGCCACTGGGGGCATTTTCGGGTCAGATACGCAGTATTTT | CATGGIFGSDTQYF
TRBD1 | TRBJ1-1 | . | TRBV30 | TGTGCCGGTGGGAACAGGGGACGTCCGAACACTGAAGCTTTCTTT | CAGGNRGRPNTEAFF
TRBD1 | TRBJ2-2 | . | TRBV11-3 | TGTGCCAGCAGGGCTACAGGGGGCTATGTGGACACCGGGGAGCTGTTTTTT | CASRATGGYVDTGELFF
. | TRBJ1-3 | . | TRBV12-3/TRBV12-4 | TGTGCCAGCACGGACTTCTCTGGAAACACCATATATTTT | CASTDFSGNTIYF
TRBD2 | TRBJ2-1 | . | TRBV6-5 | TGTGCCAGCAGTTTCCAGACTAGCGGGAGGGAGAATGAGCAGTTCTTC | CASSFQTSGRENEQFF
TRBD1 | TRBJ2-6 | . | TRBV4-2 | TGTGCCAGCAGCCTCCGACAGGGGGCTGATCCTGGGGCCAACGTCCTGACTTTC | CASSLRQGADPGANVLTF
TRBD2 | TRBJ2-1 | . | TRBV7-2 | TGTGCCAGCAGCCAGGGACTAGCGGGTGAGCAGTTCTTC | CASSQGLAGEQFF
. | TRBJ2-1 | . | TRBV5-1 | TGCGCCAGCAGCTTGGGGCTTGGGGCAGGGCTAAGGAATGAGCAGTTCTTC | CASSLGLGAGLRNEQFF
TRBD1 | TRBJ1-3 | once | TRBV27 | TGTGCCAGCAGGCCGGGACAGGGCCGAAACACCATATATTTT | CASRPGQGRNTIYF
TRBD1 | TRBJ1-1 | . | TRBV7-9 | TGTGCCAGCAGCCGCCGGGACAGGAGACTGAACACTGAAGCTTTCTTT | CASSRRDRRLNTEAFF